The rows below give T cell receptor beta chains drawn from one sample of a study of cytomegalovirus exposure and HLA in healthy donors. Clones were sequenced by immunoSEQ multiplex PCR, and TCRdb holds only the in-frame ones, with some missing. Here the sample spans roughly 140,000 clones, around 70% being singletons. The sequenced sample was PBMCs. These receptors all come from a man aged 35-49 years in good health and CMV-seronegative. Each CDR3 is given with its conserved first and last residue. The D gene is left open where the match is weak. Clone size, where shown, is once, few, many, or a class for clones that have expanded.

v_gene: TRBV6-6
abundance: -
d_gene: -
len: 14
j_gene: TRBJ1-5
CDR3aa: CASSYPGDNQPQHF
CDR3nt: TGTGCCAGCAGTTACCCCGGGGACAATCAGCCCCAGCATTTT

v_gene: TRBV6-1
abundance: few
d_gene: -
len: 15
j_gene: TRBJ1-2
CDR3aa: CASSLTGTTAGGYTF
CDR3nt: TGTGCCAGCAGCCTCACAGGGACCACTGCGGGTGGCTACACCTTC

v_gene: TRBV11-2
abundance: few
d_gene: -
len: 12
j_gene: TRBJ1-1
CDR3aa: CASSSTSGEAFF
CDR3nt: TGTGCCAGCAGCTCGACCTCCGGGGAAGCTTTCTTT

v_gene: TRBV30
abundance: -
d_gene: -
len: 18
j_gene: TRBJ2-7
CDR3aa: CAWSVPSHGRAGGYEQYF
CDR3nt: TGTGCCTGGAGTGTACCCTCCCATGGCCGAGCGGGCGGCTACGAGCAGTACTTC

v_gene: TRBV7-6
abundance: once
d_gene: -
len: 15
j_gene: TRBJ2-3
CDR3aa: CASSIVSGSTDTQYF
CDR3nt: TGTGCCAGCAGCATCGTGAGCGGGAGCACAGATACGCAGTATTTT

v_gene: TRBV5-4
abundance: -
d_gene: -
len: 15
j_gene: TRBJ1-1
CDR3aa: CASSLAKGADTEAFF
CDR3nt: TGTGCCAGCAGCTTGGCCAAGGGAGCCGACACTGAAGCTTTCTTT

v_gene: TRBV7-2
abundance: few
d_gene: -
len: 14
j_gene: TRBJ1-5
CDR3aa: CASSATNSNQPQHF
CDR3nt: TGTGCCAGCAGCGCCACAAATAGCAATCAGCCCCAGCATTTT

v_gene: TRBV5-1
abundance: -
d_gene: -
len: 16
j_gene: TRBJ2-3
CDR3aa: CASSLEGRLNTDTQYF
CDR3nt: TGCGCCAGCAGCTTGGAGGGGAGGCTAAACACAGATACGCAGTATTTT

v_gene: TRBV9
abundance: once
d_gene: -
len: 13
j_gene: TRBJ2-3
CDR3aa: CASGGTGTDTQYF
CDR3nt: TGTGCCAGCGGCGGGACTGGCACAGATACGCAGTATTTT

v_gene: TRBV6-1
abundance: -
d_gene: -
len: 17
j_gene: TRBJ1-3
CDR3aa: CASSEALSPISGNTIYF
CDR3nt: TGTGCCAGCAGTGAAGCACTGAGTCCGATCTCTGGAAACACCATATATTTT

v_gene: TRBV5-5
abundance: -
d_gene: TRBD1
len: 14
j_gene: TRBJ1-2
CDR3aa: CASSQGQINYGYTF
CDR3nt: TGTGCCAGCAGCCAGGGACAGATCAACTATGGCTACACCTTC

v_gene: TRBV25-1
abundance: -
d_gene: -
len: 13
j_gene: TRBJ1-5
CDR3aa: CASSPGGGQPQHF
CDR3nt: TGTGCCAGCAGTCCCGGGGGAGGTCAGCCCCAGCATTTT

v_gene: TRBV6-5
abundance: -
d_gene: TRBD1
len: 14
j_gene: TRBJ2-7
CDR3aa: CASSLTGGAWEQYF
CDR3nt: TGTGCCAGCAGCCTGACAGGGGGCGCGTGGGAGCAGTACTTC

v_gene: TRBV18
abundance: few
d_gene: TRBD1
len: 15
j_gene: TRBJ2-3
CDR3aa: CASSPDRGYTDTQYF
CDR3nt: TGTGCCAGCTCACCGGACAGGGGATACACAGATACGCAGTATTTT

v_gene: TRBV7-2
abundance: -
d_gene: -
len: 14
j_gene: TRBJ1-1
CDR3aa: CASSLARGSTEAFF
CDR3nt: TGTGCCAGCAGCTTAGCGCGTGGGAGCACTGAAGCTTTCTTT

v_gene: TRBV5-4
abundance: -
d_gene: TRBD1
len: 13
j_gene: TRBJ2-1
CDR3aa: CASSWGQSLEQFF
CDR3nt: TGTGCCAGCAGCTGGGGACAGAGCCTGGAGCAGTTCTTC

v_gene: TRBV29-1
abundance: -
d_gene: -
len: 13
j_gene: TRBJ2-7
CDR3aa: CSVFGGFSYEQYF
CDR3nt: TGCAGCGTTTTTGGGGGCTTCTCCTACGAGCAGTACTTC

v_gene: TRBV13
abundance: -
d_gene: -
len: 16
j_gene: TRBJ2-1
CDR3aa: CASSPRVGSSYNEQFF
CDR3nt: TGTGCCAGCAGCCCAAGGGTAGGGAGCTCCTACAATGAGCAGTTCTTC

v_gene: TRBV9
abundance: -
d_gene: -
len: 13
j_gene: TRBJ1-1
CDR3aa: CASSVAQGTEAFF
CDR3nt: TGTGCCAGCAGCGTAGCCCAGGGTACTGAAGCTTTCTTT

v_gene: TRBV27
abundance: -
d_gene: -
len: 14
j_gene: TRBJ2-7
CDR3aa: CASSLSRRGREQYF
CDR3nt: TGTGCCAGCAGTTTATCCCGGAGAGGGCGCGAGCAGTACTTC

v_gene: TRBV13
abundance: -
d_gene: TRBD2
len: 16
j_gene: TRBJ2-7
CDR3aa: CASSPPSGGVAYEQYF
CDR3nt: TGTGCCAGCAGCCCACCGTCGGGAGGGGTTGCCTACGAGCAGTACTTC

v_gene: TRBV4-1
abundance: -
d_gene: -
len: 13
j_gene: TRBJ2-7
CDR3aa: CASSQEGGAEQYF
CDR3nt: TGCGCCAGCAGCCAAGAAGGGGGTGCCGAGCAGTACTTC

v_gene: TRBV5-1
abundance: few
d_gene: TRBD1
len: 17
j_gene: TRBJ2-3
CDR3aa: CASSQNSGTGFADTQYF
CDR3nt: TGCGCCAGCAGCCAGAACTCCGGGACAGGGTTCGCAGATACGCAGTATTTT

v_gene: TRBV7-9
abundance: -
d_gene: -
len: 17
j_gene: TRBJ2-3
CDR3aa: CASSLGKALRGADTQYF
CDR3nt: TGTGCCAGCAGCTTAGGCAAGGCCCTCAGGGGTGCAGATACGCAGTATTTT

v_gene: TRBV9
abundance: -
d_gene: TRBD1
len: 14
j_gene: TRBJ2-7
CDR3aa: CASSVAGTGSVLYF
CDR3nt: TGTGCCAGCAGCGTAGCCGGGACAGGGAGTGTTTTGTACTTC

v_gene: TRBV30
abundance: -
d_gene: TRBD2
len: 16
j_gene: TRBJ2-7
CDR3aa: CAWSQVTSGRPYEQYF
CDR3nt: TGTGCCTGGAGTCAAGTAACTAGCGGGAGGCCCTACGAGCAGTACTTC

v_gene: TRBV6-1
abundance: -
d_gene: TRBD1
len: 15
j_gene: TRBJ1-4
CDR3aa: CASSDWTGSNEKLFF
CDR3nt: TGTGCCAGCAGTGATTGGACAGGAAGTAATGAAAAACTGTTTTTT

v_gene: TRBV6-1
abundance: -
d_gene: -
len: 15
j_gene: TRBJ1-2
CDR3aa: CASSRLLGDPYGYTF
CDR3nt: TGTGCCAGCAGTCGTCTTTTAGGAGATCCCTATGGCTACACCTTC

v_gene: TRBV15
abundance: -
d_gene: TRBD2
len: 16
j_gene: TRBJ2-2
CDR3aa: CATSKTSGSNTGELFF
CDR3nt: TGTGCCACCAGCAAGACTAGCGGATCGAACACCGGGGAGCTGTTTTTT

v_gene: TRBV7-2
abundance: -
d_gene: TRBD2
len: 16
j_gene: TRBJ2-5
CDR3aa: CASSLVGGSFKETQYF
CDR3nt: TGTGCCAGCAGCTTAGTTGGCGGGAGTTTTAAAGAGACCCAGTACTTC

v_gene: TRBV27
abundance: -
d_gene: -
len: 14
j_gene: TRBJ1-2
CDR3aa: CASRRTAGLDGYTF
CDR3nt: TGTGCCAGCAGGCGGACGGCGGGGTTAGATGGCTACACCTTC

v_gene: TRBV15
abundance: -
d_gene: TRBD2
len: 14
j_gene: TRBJ2-1
CDR3aa: CATSSLLAGNEQFF
CDR3nt: TGTGCCACCAGCAGTCTACTAGCGGGAAATGAGCAGTTCTTC

v_gene: TRBV9
abundance: -
d_gene: TRBD2
len: 15
j_gene: TRBJ2-1
CDR3aa: CASSGGLAVYNEQFF
CDR3nt: TGTGCCAGCAGCGGAGGACTAGCAGTCTACAATGAGCAGTTCTTC

v_gene: TRBV30
abundance: -
d_gene: -
len: 15
j_gene: TRBJ1-3
CDR3aa: CAWSVGGNSGNTIYF
CDR3nt: TGTGCCTGGAGTGTAGGCGGGAACTCTGGAAACACCATATATTTT

v_gene: TRBV2
abundance: -
d_gene: TRBD2
len: 18
j_gene: TRBJ2-7
CDR3aa: CAGSRGTSGRGTIYEQYF
CDR3nt: TGTGCCGGCAGTAGAGGGACTAGCGGGAGGGGAACGATATACGAGCAGTACTTC

v_gene: TRBV19
abundance: -
d_gene: TRBD1
len: 14
j_gene: TRBJ1-1
CDR3aa: CASSIRDRGTEAFF
CDR3nt: TGTGCCAGTAGTATCCGGGACAGGGGAACTGAAGCTTTCTTT

v_gene: TRBV7-9
abundance: -
d_gene: -
len: 12
j_gene: TRBJ1-2
CDR3aa: CASRQDNYGYTF
CDR3nt: TGTGCCAGCAGACAGGATAACTATGGCTACACCTTC

v_gene: TRBV9
abundance: -
d_gene: TRBD2
len: 15
j_gene: TRBJ2-1
CDR3aa: CASSVDLAVYNEQFF
CDR3nt: TGTGCCAGCAGCGTAGATCTAGCGGTATACAATGAGCAGTTCTTC

v_gene: TRBV10-3
abundance: -
d_gene: -
len: 14
j_gene: TRBJ2-5
CDR3aa: CAISESGREETQYF
CDR3nt: TGTGCCATCAGTGAGTCGGGGAGAGAGGAGACCCAGTACTTC

v_gene: TRBV9
abundance: -
d_gene: TRBD2
len: 16
j_gene: TRBJ2-7
CDR3aa: CASSVGVAGRSYEQYF
CDR3nt: TGTGCCAGCAGCGTCGGGGTAGCGGGAAGGAGCTACGAGCAGTACTTC